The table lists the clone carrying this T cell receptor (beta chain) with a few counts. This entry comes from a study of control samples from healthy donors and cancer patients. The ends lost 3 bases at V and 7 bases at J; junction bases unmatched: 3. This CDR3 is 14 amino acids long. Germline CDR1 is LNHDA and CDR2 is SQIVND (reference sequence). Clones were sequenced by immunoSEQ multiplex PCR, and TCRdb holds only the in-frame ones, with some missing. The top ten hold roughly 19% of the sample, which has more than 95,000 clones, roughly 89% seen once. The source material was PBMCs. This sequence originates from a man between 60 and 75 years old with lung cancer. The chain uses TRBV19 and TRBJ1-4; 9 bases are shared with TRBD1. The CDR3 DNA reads TGTGCCAGTAGTATGACAGGGGGATTTGAAAAACTGTTTTTT. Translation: CASSMTGGFEKLFF.